Sequencing of this TCR beta chain was carried out in a study of shared clonotypes between healthy human individuals. Study-wide background: Aged 18 to 49, the donors were two women and a few men.

This CDR3 comprises 14 residues. Per the germline V gene, CDR1 is SGDLS and CDR2 is YYNGEE. Trimming cost V 4 bases and J 2 bases; bases outside gene matches: 4. At the deep level, the assay was run. TCRdb keeps only in-frame clones here, not all; method: immunoSEQ multiplex PCR. The data contain some 200,000 clones, approximately 92% of them singletons. This TCR came from a woman under 40 in good health. Sequenced: naive CD4+ T cells sorted from blood. The subset here: CD45RA+ positively selected. V is TRBV9 and J is TRBJ1-2, with TRBD1 matching over 8 bases. The CDR3 region is CASSSGQENYGYTF. The CDR3 DNA sequence: TGTGCCAGCAGCTCGGGACAGGAGAACTATGGCTACACCTTC.